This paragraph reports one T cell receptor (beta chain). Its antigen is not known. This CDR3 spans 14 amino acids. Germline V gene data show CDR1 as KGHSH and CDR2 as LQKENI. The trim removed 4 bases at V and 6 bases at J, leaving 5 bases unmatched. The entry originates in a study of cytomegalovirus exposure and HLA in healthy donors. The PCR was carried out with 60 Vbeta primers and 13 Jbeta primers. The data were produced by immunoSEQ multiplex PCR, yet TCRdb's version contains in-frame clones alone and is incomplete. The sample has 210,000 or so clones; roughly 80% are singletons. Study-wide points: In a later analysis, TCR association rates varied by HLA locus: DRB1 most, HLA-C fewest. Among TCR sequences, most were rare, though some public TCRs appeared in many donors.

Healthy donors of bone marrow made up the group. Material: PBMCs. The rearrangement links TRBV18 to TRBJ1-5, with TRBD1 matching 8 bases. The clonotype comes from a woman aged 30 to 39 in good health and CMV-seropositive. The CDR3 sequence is CASSQQGGPQPQHF. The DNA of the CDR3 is TGTGCCAGCTCACAACAGGGGGGCCCTCAGCCCCAGCATTTT. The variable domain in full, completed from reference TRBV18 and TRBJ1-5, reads NAGVMQNPRHLVRRRGQEARLRCSPMKGHSHVYWYRQLPEEGLKFMVYLQKENIIDESGMPKERFSAEFPKEGPSILRIQQVVRGDSAAYFCASSQQGGPQPQHFGDGTRLSIL.